The 22 T cell receptor beta chains reported below all come from one sample, sequenced in a study of graft-versus-host responses after intestinal transplantation. Here immunoSEQ multiplex PCR was the method, and the copy in TCRdb shows in-frame clones only, minus some. The table includes roughly 50,000 clones, about 90% detected once. Their recognized antigens are unknown. The sample in question was unstimulated CD4+ T cells sorted from spleen or lymph node cells, obtained before transplant. These receptors all come from a human donor who was the organ donor for an intestinal transplant.

The chain has TRBV6-1 and TRBJ1-4, with TRBD1 identical over 9 bases. Germline CDR1 reads MNHNS; CDR2 reads SASEGT. This CDR3 is built from 13 residues. V shed 8 bases, J shed 4 bases, and the junction held 2 bases outside the gene matches. The CDR3 is CASQTGGNEKLFF. CDR3 nucleotides: TGTGCCAGCCAGACAGGGGGTAATGAAAAACTGTTTTTT.

The chain joins TRBV10-1 to TRBJ2-1; 14 nucleotides agree with TRBD2. The CDR3 has 16 residues. The J segment lost 10 bases and the V segment lost 0 bases, leaving 5 bases of the junction unmatched. Germline CDR1 and CDR2: WNHNN and SYGVQD (reference sequence). CDR3 nucleotides: TGCGCCAGCAGTGAGTCGGGACTAGCGGGAGTTTGGGAGCAGTTCTTC. Residues: CASSESGLAGVWEQFF.

This chain joins TRBV30 and TRBJ2-7; D might be TRBD2 (5 bases). The germline V and J ends were trimmed by 4 bases and 2 bases, with 12 bases remaining between them. CDR3 length: 13 amino acids. The germline V gene has CDR1 GTSNPN and CDR2 SVGIG (reference sequence). The CDR3 DNA reads TGTGCCTGGAATACGGCGGGTCCCTACGAGCAGTACTTC. Translated: CAWNTAGPYEQYF. Based on the CDR3 plus reference TRBV30 and TRBJ2-7, the full variable domain is SQTIHQWPATLVQPVGSPLSLECTVEGTSNPNLYWYRQAAGRGLQLLFYSVGIGQISSEVPQNLSASRPQDRQFILSSKKLLLSDSGFYLCAWNTAGPYEQYFGPGTRLTVT.

The V and J genes are TRBV30 and TRBJ1-2; D is undetermined. Trimming shortened V by 0 bases and J by 3 bases, and 8 bases separated the two germline ends. CDR1 is GTSNPN and CDR2 is SVGIG in the germline V gene (reference sequence). The CDR3 loop spans 13 amino acids. As DNA, the CDR3 is TGTGCCTGGAGTGTGATTGGAGACTATGGCTACACCTTC. Protein sequence: CAWSVIGDYGYTF.

V gene TRBV30 combines with J gene TRBJ2-5; D is unresolved. Germline V lookup: CDR1 GTSNPN, CDR2 SVGIG (reference sequence). CDR3 length equals 13 residues. V lost 0 bases, J lost 5 bases, and 10 bases lay in between. The CDR3 DNA reads as TGTGCCTGGAGTGTACAGCTCACGGAGACCCAGTACTTC. This codes for CAWSVQLTETQYF.

V gene TRBV11-3 combines with J gene TRBJ2-1, with 9 bases matching TRBD1. CDR1 SGHNT and CDR2 YENEEA come from the germline V gene. With V trimmed by 1 base and J by 2 bases, 0 bases remained unmatched. The CDR3 is 15 amino acids. The CDR3 loop is CASSLGTGAYNEQFF. The CDR3 coding sequence is TGTGCCAGCAGCTTAGGGACAGGGGCCTACAATGAGCAGTTCTTC.

This clone appeared once. J is TRBJ2-5 and V is TRBV9; D is undetermined. With 0 bases removed from V and 0 bases from J, the gap between germline ends came to 6 bases. In germline, CDR1 is SGDLS, CDR2 YYNGEE. The CDR3 covers 14 residues. DNA for the CDR3: TGTGCCAGCAGCGTAGACTATTACCAAGAGACCCAGTACTTC. It specifies CASSVDYYQETQYF.

This chain joins TRBV7-9 and TRBJ2-1; perhaps TRBD2 as D (5 bases). V lost 1 base and J 4 bases, leaving 8 bases between the germline ends. Germline V gene data show CDR1 as SEHNR and CDR2 as FQNEAQ (reference sequence). This CDR3 is 14 amino acids long. The CDR3 spells CASSLVSGYNEQFF. CDR3 bases: TGTGCCAGCAGCTTAGTTTCGGGATACAATGAGCAGTTCTTC.

Turning to this clone: No conserved phenylalanine or tryptophan ends this CDR3, so it is likely a read error. The DNA is omitted, as the CDR3 cannot be located on it reliably, and the CDR3 follows TCRdb's listing. CDR3 sequence reads: CASSQVVSL. The chain carries TRBV3-2 and TRBJ1-1. TRBV3-2 is annotated as a pseudogene. The CDR3 spans 9 residues, counting both ends.

The chain joins TRBV5-1 to TRBJ2-1, with 8 bases lining up with TRBD1. The germline CDR1 and CDR2 sequences are SGHRS and YFSETQ. Trimming cost V 3 bases and J 2 bases; bases outside gene matches: 10. The CDR3 covers 17 residues. CDR3 amino acids: CASSWGTGLSTYNEQFF. CDR3 DNA sequence: TGCGCCAGCAGCTGGGGGACAGGCCTTTCTACCTACAATGAGCAGTTCTTC. Full variable domain (missing parts from reference TRBV5-1 and TRBJ2-1): KAGVTQTPRYLIKTRGQQVTLSCSPISGHRSVSWYQQTPGQGLQFLFEYFSETQRNKGNFPGRFSGRQFSNSRSEMNVSTLELGDSALYLCASSWGTGLSTYNEQFFGPGTRLTVL.

The chain uses TRBV7-2 and TRBJ1-2; TRBD1 is a possible D gene (5 bases). V lost 3 bases to trimming and J lost 5 bases, with 7 bases between them. This CDR3 region has 12 residues. Germline CDR1 reads SGHTA; CDR2 reads FQGNSA. As DNA, the CDR3 is TGTGCCAGCAGCTTCGGGGGGTATGGCTACACCTTC. This encodes CASSFGGYGYTF. The variable domain in full, completed from reference TRBV7-2 and TRBJ1-2, reads GAGVSQSPSNKVTEKGKDVELRCDPISGHTALYWYRQSLGQGLEFLIYFQGNSAPDKSGLPSDRFSAERTGGSVSTLTIQRTQQEDSAVYLCASSFGGYGYTFGSGTRLTVV.

V and J are TRBV6-5 and TRBJ1-1; D remains ambiguous. Trimming took off 1 base at V and 0 bases at J, with 3 bases between the two ends. Germline V gene lookup returns CDR1 MNHEY and CDR2 SVGAGI. This CDR3 has 13 amino acids. CDR3 loop: CASSYWMNTEAFF. CDR3 sequence (DNA): TGTGCCAGCAGTTACTGGATGAACACTGAAGCTTTCTTT.

The rearrangement joins TRBV28 to TRBJ1-6; D is undetermined. Trimming removed 3 bases at V and 0 bases at J, with 9 bases between. The germline V gene encodes CDR1 MDHEN and CDR2 SYDVKM. The CDR3 has 16 residues. The CDR3 is CASSFWVSSYNSPLHF. CDR3 nucleotide sequence: TGTGCCAGCAGTTTTTGGGTGAGCTCCTATAATTCACCCCTCCACTTT.

This clone was counted once. V and J are TRBV11-1 and TRBJ2-1; 7 bases are a match to TRBD2. Losses at the gene ends were 5 bases for V and 4 bases for J; bases not matched to a gene: 14. From germline, CDR1 is SGHAT and CDR2 FQDESV (reference sequence). The CDR3 runs 17 residues. CDR3: CASSPTRGGSLYNEQFF. The CDR3 DNA reads TGTGCCAGCAGCCCGACTCGGGGAGGGTCCCTTTACAATGAGCAGTTCTTC.

This rearrangement joins TRBV30 to TRBJ2-1, with a tentative D call TRBD2 (5 bases). Germline V CDR1 and CDR2: GTSNPN, SVGIG (reference sequence). CDR3 size: 14 residues. The V end lost 0 bases, the J end lost 4 bases, and 10 bases lay between the germline ends. The CDR3 reads CAWSVMRAYNEQFF. The CDR3 DNA is TGTGCCTGGAGTGTTATGAGGGCTTACAATGAGCAGTTCTTC.

The chain recombines TRBV19 with TRBJ1-4; the D gene is possibly TRBD1 (5 bases). This CDR3 region has 16 residues. Deletions cut 5 bases from V and 8 bases from J, with 21 bases between. Per germline, CDR1 LNHDA and CDR2 SQIVND (reference sequence). This CDR3 reads CASSSSRTRAGEKLFF. DNA of the CDR3: TGTGCCAGTAGTTCCTCACGGACACGGGCGGGCGAAAAACTGTTTTTT.

The chain couples TRBV28 to TRBJ1-2; the D is unclear. The CDR3 extends over 13 amino acids. V was pared by 5 bases and J by 8 bases, with 15 bases between. The germline CDR1 and CDR2 sequences are MDHEN and SYDVKM. This CDR3 reads CASSAPDPRGYTF. DNA of the CDR3: TGTGCCAGCAGTGCCCCCGACCCCAGGGGCTACACCTTC.

The chain recombines TRBV5-1 with TRBJ1-6; D is uncertain. Trimming took 4 bases from V and 2 from J, leaving 13 bases between them. CDR3 length equals 16 residues. In germline, CDR1 is SGHRS, CDR2 YFSETQ. The CDR3 sequence is CASSPEAGPYNSPLHF. As DNA, the CDR3 is TGCGCCAGCAGCCCGGAGGCGGGCCCCTATAATTCACCCCTCCACTTT.

On this clone itself: The junction departs from germline at one end; a sequencing error may be responsible. Additional DNA sequences in this sample encode the identical CDR3. V usage is TRBV6-6 and J usage is TRBJ2-2; D assignment may be TRBD1 or TRBD2 (5 bases each). CDR1 is MNHNY, CDR2 SVGAGI, per germline (reference sequence). The CDR3 sequence is 13 residues long. CDR3 nucleotides: TGTGCCAGCAGTAACCTGGGGACCGGGGAACTGTTTTTT. Its translation is CASSNLGTGELFF.

The J gene is TRBJ2-3, the V gene TRBV6-6, with D tentatively TRBD2 (6 bases). Trimming pared 10 bases from V and 2 bases from J, leaving 10 bases between. CDR3 length: 12 amino acids. CDR1 is MNHNY and CDR2 is SVGAGI in the germline V gene (reference sequence). DNA for the CDR3: TGTGCCACGACTAGGAACACAGATACGCAGTATTTT. Protein product: CATTRNTDTQYF.

The chain links TRBV5-1 to TRBJ2-7; 8 bases fit TRBD1. CDR1 is SGHRS and CDR2 is YFSETQ in the germline V gene. The CDR3 extends over 14 amino acids. Trimming at V came to 3 bases and at J to 0 bases, leaving 2 bases not matched to a gene. This chain's CDR3 is CASSSGTGSYEQYF. CDR3 sequence (DNA): TGCGCCAGCAGCTCCGGGACAGGCTCCTACGAGCAGTACTTC.

J is TRBJ2-5 and V is TRBV6-5, with 11 bases lining up with TRBD2. The ends lost 9 bases at V and 6 bases at J; junction bases unmatched: 6. Germline-derived CDR1 and CDR2 are MNHEY and SVGAGI. CDR3 size: 13 residues. CDR3 amino acids: CASKIAGGKTQYF. The CDR3 nucleotides are TGTGCCAGTAAGATAGCGGGAGGGAAGACCCAGTACTTC.